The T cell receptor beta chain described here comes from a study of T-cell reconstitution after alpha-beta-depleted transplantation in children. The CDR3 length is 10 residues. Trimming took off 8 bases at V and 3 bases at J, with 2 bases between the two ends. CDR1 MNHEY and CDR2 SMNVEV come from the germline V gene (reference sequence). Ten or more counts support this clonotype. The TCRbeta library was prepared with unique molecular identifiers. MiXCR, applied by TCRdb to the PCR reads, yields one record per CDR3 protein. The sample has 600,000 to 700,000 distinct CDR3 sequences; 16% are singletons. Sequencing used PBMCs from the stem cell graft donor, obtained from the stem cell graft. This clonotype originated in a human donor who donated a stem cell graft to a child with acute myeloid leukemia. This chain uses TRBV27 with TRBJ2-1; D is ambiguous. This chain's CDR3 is CASGYNEQFF. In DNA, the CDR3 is TGTGCCAGCGGCTACAATGAGCAGTTCTTC.